This T cell receptor beta chain emerged from a study of T-cell reconstitution after alpha-beta-depleted transplantation in children. V gave up 3 bases and J gave up 7 bases; unmatched junction bases: 6. Germline assignment: CDR1 SGHAT and CDR2 FQNNGV. This CDR3 has 15 amino acids. Unique molecular identifiers featured in how the TCRbeta library was prepared. Each CDR3 protein is one row after TCRdb ran MiXCR on the PCR reads. Of over 70,000 distinct CDR3 sequences in the sample, over 9% were seen once. The V and J genes are TRBV11-2 and TRBJ1-5; 10 positions match TRBD1. The TCR sequence derives from a human donor who donated a stem cell graft to a child with inherited bone marrow failure. This sample comprised PBMCs from the stem cell graft donor, obtained from the stem cell graft. The CDR3 bases are TGTGCCAGCAGCTTCGACAGGGGGCGGGAGCAGCCCCAGCATTTT. As protein: CASSFDRGREQPQHF.